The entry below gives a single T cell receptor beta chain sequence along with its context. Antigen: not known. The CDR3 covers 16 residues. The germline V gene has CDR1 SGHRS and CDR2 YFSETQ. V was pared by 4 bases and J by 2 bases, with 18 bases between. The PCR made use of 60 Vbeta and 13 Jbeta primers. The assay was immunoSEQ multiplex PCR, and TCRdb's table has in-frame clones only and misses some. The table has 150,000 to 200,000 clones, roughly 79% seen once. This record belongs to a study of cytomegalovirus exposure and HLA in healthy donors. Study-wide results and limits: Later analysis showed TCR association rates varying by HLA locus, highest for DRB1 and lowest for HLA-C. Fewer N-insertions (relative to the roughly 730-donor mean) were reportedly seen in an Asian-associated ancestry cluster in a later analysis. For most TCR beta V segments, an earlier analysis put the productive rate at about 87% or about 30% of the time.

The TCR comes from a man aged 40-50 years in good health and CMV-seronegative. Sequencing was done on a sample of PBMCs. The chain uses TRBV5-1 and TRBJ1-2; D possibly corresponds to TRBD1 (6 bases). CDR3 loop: CASSLKSTGTNYGYTF. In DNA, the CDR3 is TGCGCCAGCAGCCTAAAATCGACAGGAACAAACTATGGCTACACCTTC.